These T cell receptor beta chains were read from a single sample in a study of blood T cell repertoires in COVID-19. This table comes from immunoSEQ multiplex PCR, and its TCRdb copy is limited to in-frame clones, with some not included. The sample lists roughly 150,000 clones; approximately 82% were seen once. Sequencing was performed on peripheral blood. These receptors originate from a man in his 70s who had recovered from COVID-19. Each CDR3 is given with its conserved first and last residue. The D gene is left open where the match is weak. Some rows have no size entry. The others give once, few or many, or a class for an expanded clone.

j_gene | d_gene | v_gene | abundance | len | CDR3aa | CDR3nt
TRBJ2-7 | . | TRBV6-2/TRBV6-3 | . | 17 | CASSYPLRGSRNGEQYF | TGTGCCAGCAGTTACCCTCTCAGGGGTAGCAGAAATGGGGAGCAGTACTTC
TRBJ1-5 | TRBD1 | TRBV6-2/TRBV6-3 | . | 14 | CASRYTGGNQPQHF | TGTGCCAGCAGATACACAGGGGGCAATCAGCCCCAGCATTTT
TRBJ2-7 | TRBD2 | TRBV10-1 | . | 14 | CATPPLAGDEGLYF | TGCGCCACGCCCCCCTTAGCGGGAGATGAAGGTTTGTACTTC
TRBJ2-7 | TRBD2 | TRBV7-2 | . | 17 | CASSSHQTSGRAYEQYF | TGTGCCAGCAGCTCCCACCAGACTAGCGGGAGGGCCTACGAGCAGTACTTC
TRBJ2-7 | TRBD1 | TRBV18 | . | 14 | CASSQDRGADEQYF | TGTGCCAGCTCACAGGACAGGGGGGCGGACGAGCAGTACTTC
TRBJ1-2 | . | TRBV5-6 | . | 14 | CASSLEGQVLGYTF | TGTGCCAGCAGCTTGGAGGGGCAAGTGTTGGGCTACACCTTC
TRBJ1-5 | . | TRBV7-9 | . | 15 | CASSSQENYNQPQHF | TGTGCCAGCAGCTCTCAAGAGAACTACAATCAGCCCCAGCATTTT
TRBJ1-3 | TRBD1 | TRBV6-6 | . | 15 | CASSSTGPPGNTIYF | TGTGCCAGCAGCTCGACAGGGCCTCCTGGAAACACCATATATTTT
TRBJ2-7 | TRBD1 | TRBV18 | . | 14 | CASSPVDRTYEQYF | TGTGCCAGCTCACCAGTGGACAGGACCTACGAGCAGTACTTC
TRBJ1-3 | TRBD1 | TRBV6-5 | . | 15 | CASSQDRAAGNTIYF | TGTGCCAGCAGTCAGGACAGGGCAGCTGGAAACACCATATATTTT
TRBJ2-1 | TRBD2 | TRBV6-2/TRBV6-3 | few | 14 | CASSRLADNNEQFF | TGTGCCAGCAGTCGACTAGCGGACAACAATGAGCAGTTCTTC
TRBJ1-5 | . | TRBV27 | . | 15 | CASRPGGSSNQPQHF | TGTGCCAGCAGACCTGGAGGGTCGAGCAATCAGCCCCAGCATTTT
TRBJ2-5 | TRBD1 | TRBV3-1/TRBV3-2 | . | 15 | CASSQRTGTPGAQYF | TGTGCCAGCAGCCAACGGACAGGGACCCCCGGGGCCCAGTACTTC
TRBJ1-1 | TRBD1 | TRBV4-3 | . | 16 | CASSQGGTGGGTEAFF | TGCGCCAGCAGCCAAGGTGGGACAGGGGGCGGCACTGAAGCTTTCTTT
TRBJ2-1 | . | TRBV21-1 | . | 14 | CASTGTGTYNEQFF | TGTGCCAGCACCGGGACAGGAACCTACAATGAGCAGTTCTTC
TRBJ2-7 | TRBD2 | TRBV7-2 | once | 15 | CASSPGTSFSYEQYF | TGTGCCAGCAGCCCCGGGACTAGCTTCTCCTACGAGCAGTACTTC
TRBJ2-2 | . | TRBV27 | . | 13 | CASSERISGELFF | TGTGCCAGCTCGGAGCGGATAAGCGGGGAGCTGTTTTTT